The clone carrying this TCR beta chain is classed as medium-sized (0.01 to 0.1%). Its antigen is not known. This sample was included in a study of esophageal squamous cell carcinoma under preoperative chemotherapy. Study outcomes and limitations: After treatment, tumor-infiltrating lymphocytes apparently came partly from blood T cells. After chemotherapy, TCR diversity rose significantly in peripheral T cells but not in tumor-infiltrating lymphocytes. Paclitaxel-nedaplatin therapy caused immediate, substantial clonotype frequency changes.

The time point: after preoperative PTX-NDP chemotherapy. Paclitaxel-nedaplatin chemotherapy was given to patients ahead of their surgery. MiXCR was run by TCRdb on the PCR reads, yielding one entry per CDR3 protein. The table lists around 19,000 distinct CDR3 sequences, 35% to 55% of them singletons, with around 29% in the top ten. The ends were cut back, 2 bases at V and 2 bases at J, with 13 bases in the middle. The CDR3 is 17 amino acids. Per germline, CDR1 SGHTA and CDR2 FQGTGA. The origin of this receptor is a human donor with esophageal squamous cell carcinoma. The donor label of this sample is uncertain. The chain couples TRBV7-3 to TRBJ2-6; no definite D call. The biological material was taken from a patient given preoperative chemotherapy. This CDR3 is CASSLGQSKTGANVLTF. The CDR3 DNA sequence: TGTGCCAGCAGCTTAGGTCAGAGTAAGACTGGGGCCAACGTCCTGACTTTC.